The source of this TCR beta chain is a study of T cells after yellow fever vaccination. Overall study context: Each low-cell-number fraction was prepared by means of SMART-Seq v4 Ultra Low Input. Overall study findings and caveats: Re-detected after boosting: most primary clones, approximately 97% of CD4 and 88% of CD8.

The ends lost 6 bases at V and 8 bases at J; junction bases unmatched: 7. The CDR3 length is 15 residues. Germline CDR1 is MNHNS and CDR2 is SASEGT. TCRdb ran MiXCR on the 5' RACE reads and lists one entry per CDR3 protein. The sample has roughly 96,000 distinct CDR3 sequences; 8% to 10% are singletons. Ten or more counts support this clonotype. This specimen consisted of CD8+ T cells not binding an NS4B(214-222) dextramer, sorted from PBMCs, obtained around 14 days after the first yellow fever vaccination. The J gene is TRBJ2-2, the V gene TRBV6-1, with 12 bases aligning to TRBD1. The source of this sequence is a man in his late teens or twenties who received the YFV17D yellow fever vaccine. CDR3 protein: CASSPGTGGNGELFF. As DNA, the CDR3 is TGTGCCAGCAGCCCCGGGACAGGGGGCAATGGGGAGCTGTTTTTT.